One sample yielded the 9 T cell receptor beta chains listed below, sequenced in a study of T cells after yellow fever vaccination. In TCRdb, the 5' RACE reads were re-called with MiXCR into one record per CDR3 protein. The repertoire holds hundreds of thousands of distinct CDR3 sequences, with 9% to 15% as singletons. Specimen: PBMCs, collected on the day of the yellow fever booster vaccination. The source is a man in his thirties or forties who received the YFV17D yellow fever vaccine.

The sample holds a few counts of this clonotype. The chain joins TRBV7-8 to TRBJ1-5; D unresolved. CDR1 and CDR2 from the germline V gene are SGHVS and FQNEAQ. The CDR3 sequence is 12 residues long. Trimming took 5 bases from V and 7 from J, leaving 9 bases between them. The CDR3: CASSRPGQPQHF. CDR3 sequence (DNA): TGTGCCAGCAGCAGGCCCGGGCAGCCCCAGCATTTT. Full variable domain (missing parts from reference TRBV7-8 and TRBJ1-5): GAGVSQSPRYKVAKRGQDVALRCDPISGHVSLFWYQQALGQGPEFLTYFQNEAQLDKSGLPSDRFFAERPEGSVSTLKIQRTQQEDSAVYLCASSRPGQPQHFGDGTRLSIL.

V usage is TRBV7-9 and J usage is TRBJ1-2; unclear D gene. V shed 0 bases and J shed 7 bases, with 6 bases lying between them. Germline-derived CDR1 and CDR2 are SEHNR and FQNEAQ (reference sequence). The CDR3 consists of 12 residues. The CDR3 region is CASSLANGGYTF. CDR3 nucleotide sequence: TGTGCCAGCAGCTTAGCGAACGGTGGCTACACCTTC.

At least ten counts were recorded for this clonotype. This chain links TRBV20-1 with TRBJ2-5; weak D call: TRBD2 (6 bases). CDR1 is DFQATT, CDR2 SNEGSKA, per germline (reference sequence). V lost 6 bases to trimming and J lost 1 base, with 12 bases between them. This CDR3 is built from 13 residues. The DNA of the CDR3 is TGCAGTGCCGAGGAGGGTGCCCAAGAGACCCAGTACTTC. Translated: CSAEEGAQETQYF.

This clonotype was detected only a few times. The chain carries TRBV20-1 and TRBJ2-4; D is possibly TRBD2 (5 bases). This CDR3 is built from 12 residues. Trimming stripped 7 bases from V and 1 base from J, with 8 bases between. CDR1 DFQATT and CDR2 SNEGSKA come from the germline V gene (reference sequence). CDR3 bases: TGCAGTGGAAGAGGGGCCAAAAACATTCAGTACTTC. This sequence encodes CSGRGAKNIQYF.

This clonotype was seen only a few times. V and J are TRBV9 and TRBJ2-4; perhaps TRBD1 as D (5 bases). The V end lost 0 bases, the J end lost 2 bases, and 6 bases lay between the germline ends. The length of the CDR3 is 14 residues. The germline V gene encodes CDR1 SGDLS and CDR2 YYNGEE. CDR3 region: CASSVGGTKNIQYF. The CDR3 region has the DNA TGTGCCAGCAGCGTAGGGGGCACCAAAAACATTCAGTACTTC.

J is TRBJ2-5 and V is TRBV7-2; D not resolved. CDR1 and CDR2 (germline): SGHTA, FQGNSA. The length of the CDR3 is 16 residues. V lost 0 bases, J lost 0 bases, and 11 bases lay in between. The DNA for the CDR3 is TGTGCCAGCAGCTTAGCGCGTGGCGGAAACCAAGAGACCCAGTACTTC. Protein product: CASSLARGGNQETQYF.

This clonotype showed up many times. The CDR3 nucleotides read TGTGCCAGCAGCTTAGGAGTTCTTGCTCACAATGAGCAGTTCTTC. The encoded protein is CASSLGVLAHNEQFF. This rearrangement joins TRBV7-2 to TRBJ2-1; D unresolved. In germline, CDR1 is SGHTA, CDR2 FQGNSA. Trimming pared 1 base from V and 5 bases from J, leaving 12 bases between. The CDR3 consists of 15 residues.

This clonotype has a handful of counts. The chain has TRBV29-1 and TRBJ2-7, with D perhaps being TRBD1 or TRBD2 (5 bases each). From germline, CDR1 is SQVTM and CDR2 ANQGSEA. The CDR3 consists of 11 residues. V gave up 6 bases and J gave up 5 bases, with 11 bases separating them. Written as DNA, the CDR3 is TGCAGCGTAGGGGACCTCAACGAGCAGTACTTC. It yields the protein CSVGDLNEQYF.

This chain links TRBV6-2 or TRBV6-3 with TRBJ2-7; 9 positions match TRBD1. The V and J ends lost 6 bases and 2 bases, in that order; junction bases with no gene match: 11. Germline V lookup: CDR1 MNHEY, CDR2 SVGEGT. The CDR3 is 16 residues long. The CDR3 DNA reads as TGTGCCAGCAGCACGCCCACAGGGACAGGGACCTACGAGCAGTACTTC. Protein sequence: CASSTPTGTGTYEQYF.